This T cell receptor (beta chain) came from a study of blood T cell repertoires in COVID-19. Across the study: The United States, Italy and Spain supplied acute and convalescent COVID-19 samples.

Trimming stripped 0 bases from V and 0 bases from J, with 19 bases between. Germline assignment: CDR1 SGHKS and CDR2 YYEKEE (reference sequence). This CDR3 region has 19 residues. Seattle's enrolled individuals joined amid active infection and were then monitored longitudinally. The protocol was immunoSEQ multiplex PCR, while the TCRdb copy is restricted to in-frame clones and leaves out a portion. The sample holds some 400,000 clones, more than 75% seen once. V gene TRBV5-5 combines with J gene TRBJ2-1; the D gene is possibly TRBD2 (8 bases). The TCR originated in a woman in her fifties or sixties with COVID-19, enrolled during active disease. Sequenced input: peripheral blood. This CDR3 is CASSLEGASGRPSYNEQFF. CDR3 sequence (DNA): TGTGCCAGCAGCTTGGAGGGGGCTAGCGGGCGGCCCTCCTACAATGAGCAGTTCTTC.